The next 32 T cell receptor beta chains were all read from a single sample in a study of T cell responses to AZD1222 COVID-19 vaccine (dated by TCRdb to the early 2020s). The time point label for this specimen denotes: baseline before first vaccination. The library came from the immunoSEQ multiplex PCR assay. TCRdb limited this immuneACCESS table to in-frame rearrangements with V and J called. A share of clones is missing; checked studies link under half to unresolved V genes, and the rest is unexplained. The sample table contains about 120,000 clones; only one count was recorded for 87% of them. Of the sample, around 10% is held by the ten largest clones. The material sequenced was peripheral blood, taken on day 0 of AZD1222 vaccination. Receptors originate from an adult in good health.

Here the CDR3 reads CASSERAGLAGRETQYF. DNA for the CDR3: TGTGCCAGCAGTGAAAGGGCCGGACTAGCGGGAAGAGAGACCCAGTACTTC. The V call is TRBV25-1, the J call TRBJ2-5; 12 bases agree with TRBD2. The CDR3 sequence is 17 residues long. Germline values: CDR1 MGHDK, CDR2 SYGVNS. Germline trimming cut 2 bases from V and 4 bases from J; bases unmatched to any gene: 8.

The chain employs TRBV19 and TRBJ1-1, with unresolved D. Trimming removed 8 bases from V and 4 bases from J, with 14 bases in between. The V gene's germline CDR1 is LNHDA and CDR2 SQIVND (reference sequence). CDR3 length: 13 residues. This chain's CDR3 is CASAMDFGTEAFF. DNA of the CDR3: TGTGCCAGTGCAATGGATTTTGGCACTGAAGCTTTCTTT. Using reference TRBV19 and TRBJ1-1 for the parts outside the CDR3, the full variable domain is DGGITQSPKYLFRKEGQNVTLSCEQNLNHDAMYWYRQDPGQGLRLIYYSQIVNDFQKGDIAEGYSVSREKKESFPLTVTSAQKNPTAFYLCASAMDFGTEAFFGQGTRLTVV.

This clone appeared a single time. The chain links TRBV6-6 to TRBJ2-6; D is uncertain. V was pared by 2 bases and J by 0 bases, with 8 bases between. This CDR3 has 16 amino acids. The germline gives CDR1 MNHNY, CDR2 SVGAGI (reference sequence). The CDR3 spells CASSYPVGSGANVLTF. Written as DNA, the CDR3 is TGTGCCAGCAGTTACCCCGTGGGCTCTGGGGCCAACGTCCTGACTTTC.

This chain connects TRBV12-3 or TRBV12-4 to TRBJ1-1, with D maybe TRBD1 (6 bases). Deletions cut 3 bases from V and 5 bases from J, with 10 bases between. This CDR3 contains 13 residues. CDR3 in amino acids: CASSFSGATEAFF. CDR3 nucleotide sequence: TGTGCCAGCAGTTTTTCGGGGGCGACTGAAGCTTTCTTT.

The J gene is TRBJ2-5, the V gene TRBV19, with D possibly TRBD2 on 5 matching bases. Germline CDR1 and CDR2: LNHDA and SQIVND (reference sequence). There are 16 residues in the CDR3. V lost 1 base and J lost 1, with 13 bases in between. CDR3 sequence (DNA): TGTGCCAGTAGTATAGTTCACGGACTCGTCCAAGAGACCCAGTACTTC. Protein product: CASSIVHGLVQETQYF.

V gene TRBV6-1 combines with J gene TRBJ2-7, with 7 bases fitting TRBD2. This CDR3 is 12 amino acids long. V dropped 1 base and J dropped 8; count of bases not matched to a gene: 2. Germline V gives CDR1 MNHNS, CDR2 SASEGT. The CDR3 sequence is CASSEVGGKQYF. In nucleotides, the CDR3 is TGTGCCAGCAGTGAAGTGGGGGGGAAGCAGTACTTC.

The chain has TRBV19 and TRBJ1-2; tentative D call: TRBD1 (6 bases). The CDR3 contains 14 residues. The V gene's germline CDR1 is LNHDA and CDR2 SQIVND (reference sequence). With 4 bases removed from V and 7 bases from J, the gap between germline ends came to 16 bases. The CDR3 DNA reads TGTGCCAGTAGTAAGGCAGGGGAAGTCGGTGGCTACACCTTC. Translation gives CASSKAGEVGGYTF.

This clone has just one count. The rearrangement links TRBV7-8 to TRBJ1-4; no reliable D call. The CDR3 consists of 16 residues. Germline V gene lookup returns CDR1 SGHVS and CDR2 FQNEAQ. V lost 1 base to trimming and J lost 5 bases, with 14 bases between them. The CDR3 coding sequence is TGTGCCAGCAGCTTAGGGGTCGGGCAGCGGAATGAAAAACTGTTTTTT. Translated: CASSLGVGQRNEKLFF. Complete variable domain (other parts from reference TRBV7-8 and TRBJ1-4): GAGVSQSPRYKVAKRGQDVALRCDPISGHVSLFWYQQALGQGPEFLTYFQNEAQLDKSGLPSDRFFAERPEGSVSTLKIQRTQQEDSAVYLCASSLGVGQRNEKLFFGSGTQLSVL.

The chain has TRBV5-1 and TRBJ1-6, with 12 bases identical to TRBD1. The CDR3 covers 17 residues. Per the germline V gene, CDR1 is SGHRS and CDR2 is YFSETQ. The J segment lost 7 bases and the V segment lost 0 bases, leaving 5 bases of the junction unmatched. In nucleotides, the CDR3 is TGCGCCAGCAGCTTGGAGGGACAGGGGGCTTCGAATTCACCCCTCCACTTT. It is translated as CASSLEGQGASNSPLHF.

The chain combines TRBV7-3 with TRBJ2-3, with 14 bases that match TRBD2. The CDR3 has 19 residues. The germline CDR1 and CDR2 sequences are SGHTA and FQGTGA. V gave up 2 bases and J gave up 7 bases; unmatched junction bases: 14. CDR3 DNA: TGTGCCAGCAGCTTACTAGGCTGGGGGACTAGCGGGAGTGCGAATACGCAGTATTTT. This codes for CASSLLGWGTSGSANTQYF. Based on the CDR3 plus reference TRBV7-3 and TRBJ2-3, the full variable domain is GAGVSQTPSNKVTEKGKYVELRCDPISGHTALYWYRQSLGQGPEFLIYFQGTGAADDSGLPNDRFFAVRPEGSVSTLKIQRTERGDSAVYLCASSLLGWGTSGSANTQYFGPGTRLTVL.

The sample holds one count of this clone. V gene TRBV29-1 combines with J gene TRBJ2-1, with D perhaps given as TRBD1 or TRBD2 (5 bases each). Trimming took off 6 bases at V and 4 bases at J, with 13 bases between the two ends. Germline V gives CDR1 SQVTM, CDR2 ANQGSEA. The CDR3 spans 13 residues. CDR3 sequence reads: CSVRAGTYNEQFF. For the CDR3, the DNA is TGCAGCGTAAGGGCAGGGACGTACAATGAGCAGTTCTTC.

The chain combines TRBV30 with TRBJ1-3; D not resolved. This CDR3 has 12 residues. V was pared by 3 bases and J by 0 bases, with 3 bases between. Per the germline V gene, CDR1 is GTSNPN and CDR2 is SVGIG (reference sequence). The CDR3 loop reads CAWRASGNTIYF. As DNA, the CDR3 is TGTGCCTGGAGGGCCTCTGGAAACACCATATATTTT.

The CDR3 DNA reads TGCGCCAGCAGCCCCGGGACTAGCGGGTTTACGAACGAGCAGTACTTC. Protein sequence: CASSPGTSGFTNEQYF. The chain has TRBV5-1 and TRBJ2-7; 12 bases agree with TRBD2. The CDR3 covers 16 residues. The V gene's germline CDR1 is SGHRS and CDR2 YFSETQ. V lost 4 bases, J lost 5 bases, and 10 bases stayed unmatched.

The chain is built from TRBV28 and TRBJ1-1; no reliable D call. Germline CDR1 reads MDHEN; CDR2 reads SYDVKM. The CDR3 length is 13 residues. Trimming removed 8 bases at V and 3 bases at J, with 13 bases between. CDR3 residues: CASLDTVHTEAFF. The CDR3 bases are TGTGCCAGCCTTGACACGGTCCACACTGAAGCTTTCTTT.

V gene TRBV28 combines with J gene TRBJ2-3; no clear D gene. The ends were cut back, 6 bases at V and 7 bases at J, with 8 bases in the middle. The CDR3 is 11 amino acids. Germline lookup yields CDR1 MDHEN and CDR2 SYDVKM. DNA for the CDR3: TGTGCCAGCAGCCTACGAAATACGCAGTATTTT. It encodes CASSLRNTQYF.

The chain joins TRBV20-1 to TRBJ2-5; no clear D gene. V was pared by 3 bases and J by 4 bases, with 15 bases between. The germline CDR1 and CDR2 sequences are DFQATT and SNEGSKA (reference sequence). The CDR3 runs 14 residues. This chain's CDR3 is CSASQFGERETQYF. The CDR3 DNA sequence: TGCAGTGCTAGTCAATTTGGGGAACGAGAGACCCAGTACTTC.

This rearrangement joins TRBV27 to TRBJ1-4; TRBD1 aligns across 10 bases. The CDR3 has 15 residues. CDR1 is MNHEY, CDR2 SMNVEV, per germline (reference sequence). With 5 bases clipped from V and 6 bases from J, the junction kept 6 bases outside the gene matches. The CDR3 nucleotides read TGTGCCAGCAGTCCACGACAGGGGGCCTATGAAAAACTGTTTTTT. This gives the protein CASSPRQGAYEKLFF.

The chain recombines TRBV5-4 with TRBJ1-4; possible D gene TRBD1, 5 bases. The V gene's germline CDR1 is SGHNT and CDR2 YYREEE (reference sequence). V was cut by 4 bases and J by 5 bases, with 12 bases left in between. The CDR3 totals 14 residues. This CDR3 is CASSTGTVNEKLFF. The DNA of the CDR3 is TGTGCCAGCAGCACCGGGACGGTCAATGAAAAACTGTTTTTT.

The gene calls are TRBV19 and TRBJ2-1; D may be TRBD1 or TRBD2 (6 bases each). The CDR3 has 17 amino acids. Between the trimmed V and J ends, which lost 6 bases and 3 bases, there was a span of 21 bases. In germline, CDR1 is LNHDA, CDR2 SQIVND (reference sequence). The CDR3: CASSPLGGGSFYNEQFF. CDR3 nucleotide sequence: TGTGCCAGTAGCCCCCTCGGGGGCGGCAGCTTCTACAATGAGCAGTTCTTC.

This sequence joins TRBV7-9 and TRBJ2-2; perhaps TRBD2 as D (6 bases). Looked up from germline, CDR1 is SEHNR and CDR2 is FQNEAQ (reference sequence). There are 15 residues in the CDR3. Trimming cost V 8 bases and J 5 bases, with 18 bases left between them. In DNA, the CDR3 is TGTGCCAGCCCCGGGGGTAGCGGTCCAACCGGGGAGCTGTTTTTT. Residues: CASPGGSGPTGELFF. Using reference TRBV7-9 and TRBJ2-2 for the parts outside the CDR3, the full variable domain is DTGVSQNPRHKITKRGQNVTFRCDPISEHNRLYWYRQTLGQGPEFLTYFQNEAQLEKSRLLSDRFSAERPKGSFSTLEIQRTEQGDSAMYLCASPGGSGPTGELFFGEGSRLTVL.

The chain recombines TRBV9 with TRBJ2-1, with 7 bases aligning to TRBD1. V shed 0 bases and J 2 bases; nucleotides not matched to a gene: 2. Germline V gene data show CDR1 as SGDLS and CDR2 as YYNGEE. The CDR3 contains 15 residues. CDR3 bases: TGTGCCAGCAGCGTAGAAGGACAGGCCTACAATGAGCAGTTCTTC. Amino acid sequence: CASSVEGQAYNEQFF.

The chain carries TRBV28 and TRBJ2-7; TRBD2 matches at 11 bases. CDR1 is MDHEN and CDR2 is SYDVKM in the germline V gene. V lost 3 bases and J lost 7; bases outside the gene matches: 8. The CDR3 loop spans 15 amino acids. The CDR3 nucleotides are TGTGCCAGCAGTTTTAGGGCTAGCGGGAGGAAAGAGCAGTACTTC. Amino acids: CASSFRASGRKEQYF.

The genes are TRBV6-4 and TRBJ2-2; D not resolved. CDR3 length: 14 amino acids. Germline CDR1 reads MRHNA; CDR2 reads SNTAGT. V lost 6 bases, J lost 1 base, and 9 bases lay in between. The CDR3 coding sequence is TGTGCCAGCAGCCTCGACCAGAACACCGGGGAGCTGTTTTTT. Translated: CASSLDQNTGELFF.

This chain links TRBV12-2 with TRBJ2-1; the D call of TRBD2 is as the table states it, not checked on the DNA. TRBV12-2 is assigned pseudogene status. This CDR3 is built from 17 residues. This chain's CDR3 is CASRLAGTSGGYNEQFF. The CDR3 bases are TGTGCAAGTCGCTTAGCGGGGACTAGCGGGGGATACAATGAGCAGTTCTTC.

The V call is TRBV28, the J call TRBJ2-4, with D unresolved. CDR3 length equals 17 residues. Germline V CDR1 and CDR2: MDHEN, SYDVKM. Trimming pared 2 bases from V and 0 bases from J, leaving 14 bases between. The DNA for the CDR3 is TGTGCCAGCAGTTTAAACGGCGGAGATACAGCCAAAAACATTCAGTACTTC. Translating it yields CASSLNGGDTAKNIQYF.

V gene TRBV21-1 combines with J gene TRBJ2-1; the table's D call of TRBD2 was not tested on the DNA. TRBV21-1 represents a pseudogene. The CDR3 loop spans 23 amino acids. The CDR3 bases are TGTGCCAGCAGCGGACGGAGGCGACTAGCGGGAACTAAACTAAAAGGGCACTACAATGAGCAGTTCTTC. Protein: CASSGRRRLAGTKLKGHYNEQFF.

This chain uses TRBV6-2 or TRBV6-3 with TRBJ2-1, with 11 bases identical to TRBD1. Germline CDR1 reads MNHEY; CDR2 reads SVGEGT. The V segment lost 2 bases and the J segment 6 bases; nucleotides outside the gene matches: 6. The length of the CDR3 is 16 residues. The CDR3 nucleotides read TGTGCCAGCAGTTACGATGGACAGGGGGCAATCAATGAGCAGTTCTTC. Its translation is CASSYDGQGAINEQFF.

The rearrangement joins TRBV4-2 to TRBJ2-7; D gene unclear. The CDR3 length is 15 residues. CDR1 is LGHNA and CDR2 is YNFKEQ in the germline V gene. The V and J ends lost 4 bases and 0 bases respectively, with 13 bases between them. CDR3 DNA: TGTGCCAGCAGCCGTGAAATAGGAAGCTCCTACGAGCAGTACTTC. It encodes CASSREIGSSYEQYF.

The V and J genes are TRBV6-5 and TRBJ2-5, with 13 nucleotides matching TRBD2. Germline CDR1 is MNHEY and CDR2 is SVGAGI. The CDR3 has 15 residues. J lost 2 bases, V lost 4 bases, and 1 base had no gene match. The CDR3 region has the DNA TGTGCCAGCAGTTCGGGACTAGCGGGACAAGAGACCCAGTACTTC. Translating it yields CASSSGLAGQETQYF.

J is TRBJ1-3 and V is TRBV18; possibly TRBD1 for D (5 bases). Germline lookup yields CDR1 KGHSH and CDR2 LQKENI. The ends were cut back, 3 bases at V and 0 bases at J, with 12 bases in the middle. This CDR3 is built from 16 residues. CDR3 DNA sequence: TGTGCCAGCTCACCGTGGGGCCGAAGCTCTGGAAACACCATATATTTT. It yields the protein CASSPWGRSSGNTIYF.

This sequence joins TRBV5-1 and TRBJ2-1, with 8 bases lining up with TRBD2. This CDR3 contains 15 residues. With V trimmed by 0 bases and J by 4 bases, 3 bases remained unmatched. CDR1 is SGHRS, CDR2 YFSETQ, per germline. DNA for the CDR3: TGCGCCAGCAGCTTGGCCGCTAGCGGGTACAATGAGCAGTTCTTC. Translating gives CASSLAASGYNEQFF.

This CDR3 is CASSLAAGSGNTIYF. The CDR3 DNA reads TGTGCCAGCAGCTTAGCGGCAGGCTCTGGAAACACCATATATTTT. This rearrangement joins TRBV7-2 to TRBJ1-3; D is unclear. V was clipped by 0 bases and J by 0 bases, with 6 bases between them. Germline assignment: CDR1 SGHTA and CDR2 FQGNSA. This CDR3 is 15 amino acids long.